A single sample is the source of the 32 T cell receptor beta chains below, sequenced in a study of radiation and T cells in renal cell carcinoma. Time point reported: blood 2 weeks post-SBRT. Regarding treatment: 15 Gy SBRT to primary tumor, nephrectomy 4 weeks later. Profiling relied on immunoSEQ multiplex PCR, and the TCRdb table lists in-frame clones only, not all of them. Of about 150,000 clones in the sample, roughly 87% were seen once. The sample was blood, taken from a patient whose treatment included radiotherapy and nephrectomy. Receptors were obtained from a woman aged 45-65 years with renal cell carcinoma.

The V and J genes are TRBV6-1 and TRBJ2-1, with D uncertain. The CDR3 is 14 residues long. With 4 bases removed from V and 9 bases from J, the gap between germline ends came to 16 bases. Per the germline V gene, CDR1 is MNHNS and CDR2 is SASEGT. CDR3 DNA: TGTGCCAGCAGTGTGAGTTCCAACTGGGGTGAGCAGTTCTTC. It encodes CASSVSSNWGEQFF.

The chain employs TRBV5-5 and TRBJ2-7; D is ambiguous. CDR3 length: 13 residues. CDR1 is SGHKS, CDR2 YYEKEE, per germline (reference sequence). Trimming left V 4 bases short and J 3 bases short, with 11 bases between. The CDR3: CASSLDGIYEQYF. The CDR3 DNA reads TGTGCCAGCAGCCTCGACGGAATCTACGAGCAGTACTTC.

The rearrangement uses TRBV19 and TRBJ1-1; tentative D call: TRBD1 (6 bases). CDR1 is LNHDA and CDR2 is SQIVND in the germline V gene (reference sequence). The V end was cut by 6 bases, the J end by 7 bases, with 12 bases between. The length of the CDR3 is 12 residues. CDR3 residues: CASRRGGGEAFF. The CDR3 coding sequence is TGTGCCAGTAGAAGGGGGGGTGGTGAAGCTTTCTTT.

The V call is TRBV6-1, the J call TRBJ2-7; 9 nucleotides line up with TRBD1. With V trimmed by 3 bases and J by 2 bases, 5 bases remained unmatched. CDR1 is MNHNS, CDR2 SASEGT, per germline. This CDR3 has 15 residues. This chain's CDR3 is CASSDQGQGPYEQYF. CDR3 in DNA: TGTGCCAGCAGTGATCAGGGACAGGGACCCTACGAGCAGTACTTC.

The chain joins TRBV15 to TRBJ1-2; unclear D gene. Trimming took off 0 bases at V and 8 bases at J, with 16 bases between the two ends. This CDR3 is built from 15 residues. The germline gives CDR1 LNHNV, CDR2 YYDKDF (reference sequence). For the CDR3, the DNA is TGTGCCACCAGCAGAGATTTAGGAAAGGGTCGAGGCTACACCTTC. The encoded protein is CATSRDLGKGRGYTF.

The chain carries TRBV6-1 and TRBJ1-4, with no clear D. The V gene's germline CDR1 is MNHNS and CDR2 SASEGT. Trimming pared 11 bases from V and 3 bases from J, leaving 13 bases between. The CDR3 sequence is 13 residues long. The CDR3 sequence is CAGNRAPNEKLFF. CDR3 coding DNA: TGTGCCGGCAACAGAGCACCTAATGAAAAACTGTTTTTT.

This clone turned up a few times. The V gene is TRBV6-5, the J gene TRBJ1-6; 9 nucleotides line up with TRBD1. V gave up 0 bases and J gave up 10 bases; unmatched junction bases: 4. Germline V lookup: CDR1 MNHEY, CDR2 SVGAGI. CDR3 size: 15 residues. The CDR3 bases are TGTGCCAGCAGTTACTCAGACAGGGGGAGATCACCCCTCCACTTT. This encodes CASSYSDRGRSPLHF.

The V call is TRBV19, the J call TRBJ1-5; no definite D call. Germline V gene lookup returns CDR1 LNHDA and CDR2 SQIVND (reference sequence). CDR3 size: 15 residues. V dropped 1 base and J dropped 2 bases, with 9 bases sitting between them. This CDR3 reads CASSIVGGGNQPQHF. The CDR3 DNA reads as TGTGCCAGTAGTATAGTAGGCGGGGGCAATCAGCCCCAGCATTTT.

The chain joins TRBV6-1 to TRBJ1-2; 8 bases match TRBD1. The V gene end was trimmed by 8 bases and the J gene end by 4 bases; junction bases not matched to a gene: 9. The V gene's germline CDR1 is MNHNS and CDR2 SASEGT. The CDR3 runs to 14 residues. Written as DNA, the CDR3 is TGTGCCAGCGAGACTCCGGGACAGGCCTATGGCTACACCTTC. Amino acids: CASETPGQAYGYTF.

The chain joins TRBV7-9 to TRBJ1-2, with D tentatively TRBD1 (5 bases). The germline V gene has CDR1 SEHNR and CDR2 FQNEAQ (reference sequence). This CDR3 is 18 amino acids long. The ends were cut back, 2 bases at V and 1 base at J, with 20 bases in the middle. CDR3 in amino acids: CASSLNVVAGTHNYGYTF. The CDR3 DNA reads TGTGCCAGCAGCTTAAATGTCGTCGCAGGGACCCATAACTATGGCTACACCTTC.

This chain links TRBV6-5 with TRBJ1-1; 8 bases match TRBD1. Germline V CDR1 and CDR2: MNHEY, SVGAGI. J was trimmed by 4 bases and V by 3 bases; bases with no gene match: 4. This CDR3 spans 14 amino acids. CDR3 nucleotides: TGTGCCAGCAGTTATCCAGGGGGCGTCACTGAAGCTTTCTTT. Translation: CASSYPGGVTEAFF.

This clone was observed a few times. V is TRBV18 and J is TRBJ1-1; unclear D gene. The length of the CDR3 is 13 residues. Germline values: CDR1 KGHSH, CDR2 LQKENI. Between the trimmed V and J ends, which lost 4 bases and 7 bases, there was a span of 13 bases. CDR3: CASSLGAQREAFF. CDR3 coding DNA: TGTGCCAGCTCACTCGGTGCACAACGTGAAGCTTTCTTT.

CDR3 in amino acids: CASSPRGEMKFF. The CDR3 coding sequence is TGTGCCAGCAGCCCTCGAGGGGAGATGAAGTTCTTC. V is TRBV7-6 and J is TRBJ2-1; the D call may be TRBD1 or TRBD2 (5 bases each). Trimming took off 5 bases at V and 14 bases at J, with 16 bases between the two ends. Germline V gene sequence: CDR1 SGHVS, CDR2 FNYEAQ. CDR3 length equals 12 residues.

The V call is TRBV7-6, the J call TRBJ2-5; D remains ambiguous. Germline V gives CDR1 SGHVS, CDR2 FNYEAQ. V dropped 3 bases and J dropped 4 bases, with 9 bases sitting between them. CDR3 length equals 13 residues. The CDR3 region is CASSLGLRETQYF. The CDR3 DNA reads TGTGCCAGCAGCTTGGGGTTGAGAGAGACCCAGTACTTC.

This clone was counted between two and nine times. This rearrangement joins TRBV7-2 to TRBJ1-5; D perhaps matches TRBD1 (5 bases). There are 13 residues in the CDR3. V dropped 1 base and J dropped 7 bases, with 8 bases sitting between them. The germline gives CDR1 SGHTA, CDR2 FQGNSA. CDR3 loop: CASSLVQGQPQHF. The CDR3 coding sequence is TGTGCCAGCAGCTTAGTTCAGGGCCAGCCCCAGCATTTT.

This clone occurred once. This chain uses TRBV4-1 with TRBJ1-6; D gene uncertain. The CDR3 totals 13 residues. Germline CDR1 is MGHRA and CDR2 is YSYEKL. Trimming shortened V by 5 bases and J by 10 bases, and 12 bases separated the two germline ends. The CDR3, as DNA: TGCGCCAGCAGCGAAGGGTACCTGTCACCCCTCCACTTT. Amino acids: CASSEGYLSPLHF.

This rearrangement joins TRBV6-5 to TRBJ1-1; D is possibly TRBD1 (5 bases). Trimming left V 0 bases short and J 10 bases short, with 18 bases between. This CDR3 region has 15 residues. Germline lookup yields CDR1 MNHEY and CDR2 SVGAGI. CDR3 loop: CASSYSQEEGRRAFF. In DNA, the CDR3 is TGTGCCAGCAGTTACTCACAGGAAGAAGGGAGGAGAGCTTTCTTT.

The chain carries TRBV19 and TRBJ1-3; possible D gene TRBD1, 6 bases. Trimming took 3 bases from V and 4 from J, leaving 19 bases between them. Germline V gene lookup returns CDR1 LNHDA and CDR2 SQIVND (reference sequence). This CDR3 comprises 17 residues. CDR3: CASSIPNGQGFGNTIYF. CDR3 in DNA: TGTGCCAGTAGTATCCCGAACGGTCAGGGGTTCGGAAACACCATATATTTT.

The chain uses TRBV6-5 and TRBJ1-1; TRBD1 matches 11 bases. Germline V CDR1 and CDR2: MNHEY, SVGAGI. The CDR3 contains 14 residues. The ends lost 6 bases at V and 3 bases at J; junction bases unmatched: 3. The CDR3 DNA follows: TGTGCCAGCAGACCGGGACAGGGGGACACTGAAGCTTTCTTT. Translating it yields CASRPGQGDTEAFF.

CDR3 sequence reads: CAISESYGGAEAFF. For the CDR3, the DNA is TGTGCCATCAGTGAGTCATACGGGGGTGCGGAAGCTTTCTTT. The J gene is TRBJ1-1, the V gene TRBV10-3, with a possible D match to TRBD1 (5 bases). Trimming cost V 0 bases and J 8 bases, with 13 bases left between them. Germline V CDR1 and CDR2: ENHRY, SYGVKD. The CDR3 runs 14 residues.

The rearrangement joins TRBV4-3 to TRBJ2-1; TRBD2 agrees at 10 bases. The CDR3 is 16 residues long. V was pared by 2 bases and J by 5 bases, with 6 bases of the junction left unmatched. Germline loops: CDR1 LGHNA, CDR2 YSLEER. CDR3 nucleotides: TGCGCCAGCAGCCAATTCTCCGGGACTAGCGACAATGAGCAGTTCTTC. The encoded protein is CASSQFSGTSDNEQFF.

V is TRBV7-2 and J is TRBJ2-1; D unclear. CDR1 is SGHTA and CDR2 is FQGNSA in the germline V gene. V lost 5 bases and J lost 10, with 12 bases in between. The CDR3 extends over 12 amino acids. The CDR3 sequence: CASSPGRVEQFF. CDR3 coding DNA: TGTGCCAGCAGCCCTGGACGGGTGGAGCAGTTCTTC.

The chain links TRBV6-5 to TRBJ2-5; no reliable D call. V lost 2 bases and J lost 6, with 10 bases in between. Germline V CDR1 and CDR2: MNHEY, SVGAGI. CDR3 length equals 13 residues. CDR3 DNA sequence: TGTGCCAGCAGTTACCCGGGTACAAAGACCCAGTACTTC. Translating it yields CASSYPGTKTQYF.

The rearrangement uses TRBV18 and TRBJ2-5; the D is unclear. Germline V CDR1 and CDR2: KGHSH, LQKENI. The CDR3 loop spans 15 amino acids. V dropped 2 bases and J dropped 5 bases, with 15 bases sitting between them. Here the CDR3 reads CASSPGESPPETQYF. In DNA form, the CDR3 reads TGTGCCAGCTCACCAGGGGAATCACCGCCGGAGACCCAGTACTTC.

CDR3 coding DNA: TGTGCCAGCAGTTATAGGCTCTCTGGGGCCAACGTCCTGACTTTC. This gives the protein CASSYRLSGANVLTF. The chain carries TRBV6-5 and TRBJ2-6; D ambiguous. The CDR3 loop spans 15 amino acids. V lost 3 bases, J lost 0 bases, and 6 bases lay in between. The germline V gene has CDR1 MNHEY and CDR2 SVGAGI.

The rearrangement joins TRBV9 to TRBJ1-2; D may be TRBD1 (6 bases). The CDR3 is 15 residues long. Germline CDR1 is SGDLS and CDR2 is YYNGEE. V lost 0 bases, J lost 3 bases, and 12 bases lay in between. CDR3 sequence (DNA): TGTGCCAGCAGCGTAGACGGGGGCAGGGACTATGGCTACACCTTC. This sequence encodes CASSVDGGRDYGYTF.

The chain is built from TRBV5-1 and TRBJ2-1; D is uncertain. Germline V gene lookup returns CDR1 SGHRS and CDR2 YFSETQ. CDR3 length: 15 residues. Trimming removed 0 bases at V and 1 base at J, with 8 bases between. The DNA of the CDR3 is TGCGCCAGCAGCTTGGGGACGATGTCCTACAATGAGCAGTTCTTC. It is translated as CASSLGTMSYNEQFF.

The chain combines TRBV9 with TRBJ2-1, with D possibly being TRBD1 (5 bases). CDR1 and CDR2 from the germline V gene are SGDLS and YYNGEE. V gave up 1 base and J gave up 5 bases, with 10 bases separating them. The length of the CDR3 is 14 residues. This CDR3 reads CASSVRQRDNEQFF. The CDR3 DNA follows: TGTGCCAGCAGCGTAAGACAGAGAGACAATGAGCAGTTCTTC. Using reference TRBV9 and TRBJ2-1 for the parts outside the CDR3, the full variable domain is DSGVTQTPKHLITATGQRVTLRCSPRSGDLSVYWYQQSLDQGLQFLIQYYNGEERAKGNILERFSAQQFPDLHSELNLSSLELGDSALYFCASSVRQRDNEQFFGPGTRLTVL.

The chain has TRBV18 and TRBJ1-1; weak D call: TRBD1 (5 bases). This CDR3 has 14 residues. Trimming cost V 6 bases and J 5 bases, with 16 bases left between them. Germline lookup yields CDR1 KGHSH and CDR2 LQKENI. The DNA for the CDR3 is TGTGCCAGCTCTCCGGGGGAGGGTCGGACTGAAGCTTTCTTT. As protein: CASSPGEGRTEAFF.

The V and J genes are TRBV11-1 and TRBJ1-1; D might be TRBD1 (6 bases). CDR1 and CDR2 from the germline V gene are SGHAT and FQDESV (reference sequence). Trimming stripped 5 bases from V and 6 bases from J, with 19 bases between. This CDR3 comprises 15 residues. In nucleotides, the CDR3 is TGTGCCAGCAGCCAAAGACAGGCAGGGTGGGCTGAAGCTTTCTTT. Translation: CASSQRQAGWAEAFF. The full variable domain, its missing parts supplied by reference TRBV11-1 and TRBJ1-1, is EAEVAQSPRYKITEKSQAVAFWCDPISGHATLYWYRQILGQGPELLVQFQDESVVDDSQLPKDRFSAERLKGVDSTLKIQPAELGDSAMYLCASSQRQAGWAEAFFGQGTRLTVV.

This clone was recorded once. The chain links TRBV15 to TRBJ2-1, with D unclear. CDR3 size: 14 residues. V lost 1 base to trimming and J lost 5 bases, with 9 bases between them. CDR1 is LNHNV, CDR2 YYDKDF, per germline (reference sequence). The CDR3 DNA reads TGTGCCACCAGCAGAGTAATTGGCAACAATGAGCAGTTCTTC. It codes for CATSRVIGNNEQFF.

The chain joins TRBV6-1 to TRBJ2-3; no definite D call. CDR1 is MNHNS and CDR2 is SASEGT in the germline V gene. The CDR3 runs to 18 residues. Trimming removed 4 bases from V and 0 bases from J, with 20 bases in between. The DNA for the CDR3 is TGTGCCAGCAGTGCCCGAGGTAGTAGAGCCTCTAGCACAGATACGCAGTATTTT. This sequence encodes CASSARGSRASSTDTQYF.